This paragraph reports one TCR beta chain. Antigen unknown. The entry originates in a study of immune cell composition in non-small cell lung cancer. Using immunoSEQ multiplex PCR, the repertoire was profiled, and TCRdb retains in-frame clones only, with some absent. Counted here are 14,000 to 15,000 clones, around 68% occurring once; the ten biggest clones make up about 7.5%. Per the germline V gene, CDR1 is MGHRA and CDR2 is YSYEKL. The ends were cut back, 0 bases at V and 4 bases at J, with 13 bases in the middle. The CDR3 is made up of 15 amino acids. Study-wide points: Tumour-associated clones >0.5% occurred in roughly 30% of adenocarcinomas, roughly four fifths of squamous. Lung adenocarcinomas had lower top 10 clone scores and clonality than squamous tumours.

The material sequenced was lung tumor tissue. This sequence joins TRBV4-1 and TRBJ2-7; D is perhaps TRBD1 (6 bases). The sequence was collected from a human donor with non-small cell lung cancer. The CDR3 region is CASSQDKQGGYEQYF. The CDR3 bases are TGCGCCAGCAGCCAAGATAAACAGGGTGGGTACGAGCAGTACTTC.